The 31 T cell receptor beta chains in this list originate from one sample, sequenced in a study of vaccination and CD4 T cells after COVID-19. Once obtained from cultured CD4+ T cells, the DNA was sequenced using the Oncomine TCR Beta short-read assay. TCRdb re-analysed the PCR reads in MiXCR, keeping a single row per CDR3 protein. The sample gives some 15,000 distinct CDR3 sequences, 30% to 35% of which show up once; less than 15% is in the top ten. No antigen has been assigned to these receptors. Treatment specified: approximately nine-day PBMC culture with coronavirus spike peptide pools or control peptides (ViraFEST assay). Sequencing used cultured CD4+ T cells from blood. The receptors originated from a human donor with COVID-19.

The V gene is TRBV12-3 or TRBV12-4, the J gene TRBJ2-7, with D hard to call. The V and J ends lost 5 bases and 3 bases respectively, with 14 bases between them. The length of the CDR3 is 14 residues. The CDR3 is CASSLLGAGYEQYF. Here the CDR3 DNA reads TGTGCCAGCAGTCTACTCGGAGCCGGCTACGAGCAGTACTTC.

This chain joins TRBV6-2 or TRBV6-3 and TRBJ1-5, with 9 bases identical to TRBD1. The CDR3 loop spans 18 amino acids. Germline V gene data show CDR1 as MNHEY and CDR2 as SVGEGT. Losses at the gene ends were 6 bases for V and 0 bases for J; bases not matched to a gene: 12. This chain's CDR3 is CASSLAGTGFRSNQPQHF. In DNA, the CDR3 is TGTGCCAGCAGCCTCGCCGGGACAGGGTTTCGTAGCAATCAGCCCCAGCATTTT.

The CDR3: CSARESPDTQYF. The CDR3 region has the DNA TGCAGTGCTAGAGAAAGTCCAGATACGCAGTATTTT. The chain links TRBV20-1 to TRBJ2-3; no clear D gene. CDR3 size: 12 residues. CDR1 is DFQATT, CDR2 SNEGSKA, per germline (reference sequence). Deletions cut 0 bases from V and 4 bases from J, with 5 bases between.

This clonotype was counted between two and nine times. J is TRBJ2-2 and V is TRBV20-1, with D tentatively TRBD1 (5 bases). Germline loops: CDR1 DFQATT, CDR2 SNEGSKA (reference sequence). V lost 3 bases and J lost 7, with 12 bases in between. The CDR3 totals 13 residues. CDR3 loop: CSASQGTIGELFF. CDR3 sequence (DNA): TGCAGTGCTAGCCAGGGTACCATCGGGGAGCTGTTTTTT.

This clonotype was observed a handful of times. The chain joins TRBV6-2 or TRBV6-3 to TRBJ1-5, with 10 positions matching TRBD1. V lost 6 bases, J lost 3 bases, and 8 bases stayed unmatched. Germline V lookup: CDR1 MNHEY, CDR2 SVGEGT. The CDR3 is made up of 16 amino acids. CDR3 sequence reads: CASRARGTGDNQPQHF. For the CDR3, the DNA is TGTGCCAGCAGAGCCAGAGGGACAGGGGACAATCAGCCCCAGCATTTT.

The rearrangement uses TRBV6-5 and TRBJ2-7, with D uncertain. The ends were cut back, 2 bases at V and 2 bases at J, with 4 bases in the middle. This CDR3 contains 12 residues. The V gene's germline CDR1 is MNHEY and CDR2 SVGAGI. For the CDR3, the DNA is TGTGCCAGCAGTTACGGAACCTACGAGCAGTACTTC. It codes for CASSYGTYEQYF.

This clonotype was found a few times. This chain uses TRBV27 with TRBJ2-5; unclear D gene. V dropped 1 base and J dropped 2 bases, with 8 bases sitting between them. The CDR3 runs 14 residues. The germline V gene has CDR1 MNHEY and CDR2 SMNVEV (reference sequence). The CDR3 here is CASSLLGLQETQYF. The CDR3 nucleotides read TGTGCCAGCAGTTTATTGGGTTTACAAGAGACCCAGTACTTC.

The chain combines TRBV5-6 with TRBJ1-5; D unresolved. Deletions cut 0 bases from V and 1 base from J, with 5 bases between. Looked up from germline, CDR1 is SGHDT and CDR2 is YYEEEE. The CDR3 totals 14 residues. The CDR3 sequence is CASSLGVSNQPQHF. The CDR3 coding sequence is TGTGCCAGCAGCTTGGGGGTCAGCAATCAGCCCCAGCATTTT.

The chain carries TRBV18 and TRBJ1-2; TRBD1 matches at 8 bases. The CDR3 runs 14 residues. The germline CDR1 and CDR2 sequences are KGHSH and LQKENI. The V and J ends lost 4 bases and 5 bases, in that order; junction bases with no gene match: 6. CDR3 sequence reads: CASSQDRDGYGYTF. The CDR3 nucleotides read TGTGCCAGCTCACAGGACAGGGACGGTTATGGCTACACCTTC.

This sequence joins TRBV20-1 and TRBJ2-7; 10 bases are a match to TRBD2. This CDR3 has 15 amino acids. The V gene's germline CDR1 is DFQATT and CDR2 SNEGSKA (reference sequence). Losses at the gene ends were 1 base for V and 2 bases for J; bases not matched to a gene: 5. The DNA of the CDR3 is TGCAGTGCTAGAGGGTCAGCGGGGGGGCCCTACGAGCAGTACTTC. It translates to CSARGSAGGPYEQYF.

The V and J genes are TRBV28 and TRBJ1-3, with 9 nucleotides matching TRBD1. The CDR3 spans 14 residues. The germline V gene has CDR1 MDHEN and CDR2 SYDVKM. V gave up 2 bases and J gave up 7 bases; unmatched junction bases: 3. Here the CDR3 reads CASSLPGQGNTIYF. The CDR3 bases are TGTGCCAGCAGTTTACCGGGACAGGGTAACACCATATATTTT.

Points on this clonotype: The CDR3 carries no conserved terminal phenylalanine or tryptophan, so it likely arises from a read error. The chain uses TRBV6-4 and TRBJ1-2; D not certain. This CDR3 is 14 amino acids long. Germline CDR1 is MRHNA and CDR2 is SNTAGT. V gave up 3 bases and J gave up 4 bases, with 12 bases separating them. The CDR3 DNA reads TGTGCCAGCAGTGAGGCTGGGAGCAGCTATGGCTACACCTCC. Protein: CASSEAGSSYGYTS.

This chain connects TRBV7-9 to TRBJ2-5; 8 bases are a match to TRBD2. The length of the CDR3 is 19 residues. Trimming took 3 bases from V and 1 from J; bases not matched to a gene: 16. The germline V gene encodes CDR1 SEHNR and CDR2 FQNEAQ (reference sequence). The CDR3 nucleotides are TGTGCCAGCAGCTTGGGGGCGACCCTGAAAACTAGCGGCCAAGAGACCCAGTACTTC. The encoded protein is CASSLGATLKTSGQETQYF.

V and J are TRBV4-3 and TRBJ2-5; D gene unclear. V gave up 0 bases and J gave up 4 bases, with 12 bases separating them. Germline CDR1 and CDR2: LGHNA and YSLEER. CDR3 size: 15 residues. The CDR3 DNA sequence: TGCGCCAGCAGCCAAGATGCGGTAATGGGAGAGACCCAGTACTTC. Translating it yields CASSQDAVMGETQYF.

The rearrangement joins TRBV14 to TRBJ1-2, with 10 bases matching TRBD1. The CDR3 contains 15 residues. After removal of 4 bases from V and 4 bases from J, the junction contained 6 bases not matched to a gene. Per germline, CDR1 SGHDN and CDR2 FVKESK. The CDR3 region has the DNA TGTGCCAGCAGCCCTGGGACAGGGGTTTCCTATGGCTACACCTTC. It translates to CASSPGTGVSYGYTF.

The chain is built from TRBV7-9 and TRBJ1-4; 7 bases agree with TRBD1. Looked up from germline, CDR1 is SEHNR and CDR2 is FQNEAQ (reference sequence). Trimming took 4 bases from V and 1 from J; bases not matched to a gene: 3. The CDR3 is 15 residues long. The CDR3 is CASSSRQGTNEKLFF. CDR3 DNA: TGTGCCAGCAGCTCGCGACAGGGAACTAATGAAAAACTGTTTTTT.

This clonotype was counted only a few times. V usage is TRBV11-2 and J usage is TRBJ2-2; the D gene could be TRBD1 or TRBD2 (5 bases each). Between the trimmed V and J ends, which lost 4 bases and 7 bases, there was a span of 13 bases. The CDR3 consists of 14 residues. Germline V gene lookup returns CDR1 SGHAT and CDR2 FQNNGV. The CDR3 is CASSSDGASGELFF. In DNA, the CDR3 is TGTGCCAGCAGCTCAGACGGGGCGAGCGGGGAGCTGTTTTTT.

CDR3 in amino acids: CASSTVYGYTF. The CDR3 DNA sequence: TGTGCCAGCAGCACAGTCTATGGCTACACCTTC. This rearrangement joins TRBV28 to TRBJ1-2; D unclear. With 6 bases removed from V and 4 bases from J, the gap between germline ends came to 6 bases. The germline CDR1 and CDR2 sequences are MDHEN and SYDVKM. The CDR3 totals 11 residues.

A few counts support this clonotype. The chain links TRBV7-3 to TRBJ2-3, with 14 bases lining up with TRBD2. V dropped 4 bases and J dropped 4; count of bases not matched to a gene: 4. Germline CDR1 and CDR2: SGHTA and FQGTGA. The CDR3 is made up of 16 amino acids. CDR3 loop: CASSSGLAGVADTQYF. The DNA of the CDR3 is TGTGCCAGCAGCTCGGGACTAGCGGGGGTTGCAGATACGCAGTATTTT.

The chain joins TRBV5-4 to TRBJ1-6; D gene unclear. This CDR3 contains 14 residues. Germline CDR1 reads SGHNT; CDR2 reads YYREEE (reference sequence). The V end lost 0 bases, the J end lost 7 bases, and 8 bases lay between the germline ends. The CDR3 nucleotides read TGTGCCAGCAGCTTGGAACCAGGAAATTCACCCCTCCACTTT. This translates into CASSLEPGNSPLHF. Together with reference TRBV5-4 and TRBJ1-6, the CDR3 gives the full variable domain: ETGVTQSPTHLIKTRGQQVTLRCSSQSGHNTVSWYQQALGQGPQFIFQYYREEENGRGNFPPRFSGLQFPNYSSELNVNALELDDSALYLCASSLEPGNSPLHFGNGTRLTVT.

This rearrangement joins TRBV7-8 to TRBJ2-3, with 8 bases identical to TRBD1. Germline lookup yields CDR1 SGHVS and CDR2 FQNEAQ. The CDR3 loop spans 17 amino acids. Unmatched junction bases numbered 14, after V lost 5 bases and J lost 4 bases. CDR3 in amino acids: CASSRVRGQLSPDTQYF. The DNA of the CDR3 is TGTGCCAGCAGCCGCGTCAGGGGGCAGTTGAGCCCAGATACGCAGTATTTT.

The CDR3 here is CSVEDGYF. DNA for the CDR3: TGCAGCGTTGAAGATGGTTACTTC. The chain joins TRBV29-1 to TRBJ2-4; D remains ambiguous. V gave up 0 bases and J gave up 16 bases, with 4 bases separating them. The CDR3 runs to 8 residues. In germline, CDR1 is SQVTM, CDR2 ANQGSEA. The full variable domain, in which reference TRBV29-1 and TRBJ2-4 provide the parts outside the CDR3, is SAVISQKPSRDICQRGTSLTIQCQVDSQVTMMFWYRQQPGQSLTLIATANQGSEATYESGFVIDKFPISRPNLTFSTLTVSNMSPEDSSIYLCSVEDGYFGAGTRLSVL.

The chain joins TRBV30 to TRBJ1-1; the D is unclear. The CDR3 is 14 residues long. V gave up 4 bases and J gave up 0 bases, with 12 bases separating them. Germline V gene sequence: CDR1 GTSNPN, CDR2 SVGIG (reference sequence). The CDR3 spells CAWNPGGMNTEAFF. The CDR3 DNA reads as TGTGCCTGGAACCCCGGAGGAATGAACACTGAAGCTTTCTTT. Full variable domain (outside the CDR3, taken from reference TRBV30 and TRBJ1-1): SQTIHQWPATLVQPVGSPLSLECTVEGTSNPNLYWYRQAAGRGLQLLFYSVGIGQISSEVPQNLSASRPQDRQFILSSKKLLLSDSGFYLCAWNPGGMNTEAFFGQGTRLTVV.

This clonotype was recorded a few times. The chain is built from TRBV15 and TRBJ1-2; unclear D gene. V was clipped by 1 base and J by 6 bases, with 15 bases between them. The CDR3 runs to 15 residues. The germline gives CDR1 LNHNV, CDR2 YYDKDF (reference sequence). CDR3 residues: CATSRGSLGEDGYTF. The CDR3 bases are TGTGCCACCAGCAGAGGGTCCCTCGGGGAAGATGGCTACACCTTC. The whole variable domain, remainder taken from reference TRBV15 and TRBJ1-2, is DAMVIQNPRYQVTQFGKPVTLSCSQTLNHNVMYWYQQKSSQAPKLLFHYYDKDFNNEADTPDNFQSRRPNTSFCFLDIRSPGLGDTAMYLCATSRGSLGEDGYTFGSGTRLTVV.

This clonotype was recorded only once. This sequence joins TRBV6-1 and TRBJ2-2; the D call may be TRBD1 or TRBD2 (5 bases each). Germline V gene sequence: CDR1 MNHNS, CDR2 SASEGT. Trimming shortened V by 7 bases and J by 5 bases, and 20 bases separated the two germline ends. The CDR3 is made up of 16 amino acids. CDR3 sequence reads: CASNKPGAGDTGELFF. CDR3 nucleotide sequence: TGTGCCAGCAATAAACCCGGGGCTGGTGATACCGGGGAGCTGTTTTTT.

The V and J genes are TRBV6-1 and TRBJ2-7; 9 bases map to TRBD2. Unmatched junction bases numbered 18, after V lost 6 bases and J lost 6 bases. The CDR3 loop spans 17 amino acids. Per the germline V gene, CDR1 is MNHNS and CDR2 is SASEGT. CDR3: CASRPMGSSGVSTEQYF. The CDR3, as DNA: TGTGCCAGCAGACCCATGGGGTCTAGCGGGGTGTCCACCGAGCAGTACTTC.

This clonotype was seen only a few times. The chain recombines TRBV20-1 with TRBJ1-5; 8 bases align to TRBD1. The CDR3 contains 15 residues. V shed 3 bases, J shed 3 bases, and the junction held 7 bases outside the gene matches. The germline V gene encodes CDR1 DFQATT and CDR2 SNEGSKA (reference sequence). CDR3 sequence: CSARPDRADNQPQHF. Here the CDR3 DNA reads TGCAGTGCTAGGCCGGACAGGGCAGACAATCAGCCCCAGCATTTT.

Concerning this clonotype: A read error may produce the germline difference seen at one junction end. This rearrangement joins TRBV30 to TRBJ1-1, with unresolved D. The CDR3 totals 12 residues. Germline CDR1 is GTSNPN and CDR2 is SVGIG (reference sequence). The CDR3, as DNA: TGTGCCTGGAGGGCACCGCGCCTGGAAGTTTTCTTT. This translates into CAWRAPRLEVFF.

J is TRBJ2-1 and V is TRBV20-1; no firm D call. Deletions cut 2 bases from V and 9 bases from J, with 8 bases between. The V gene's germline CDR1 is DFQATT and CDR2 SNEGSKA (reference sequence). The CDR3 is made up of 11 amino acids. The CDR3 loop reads CSARLRREQFF. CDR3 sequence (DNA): TGCAGTGCTAGACTCCGCCGTGAGCAGTTCTTC.

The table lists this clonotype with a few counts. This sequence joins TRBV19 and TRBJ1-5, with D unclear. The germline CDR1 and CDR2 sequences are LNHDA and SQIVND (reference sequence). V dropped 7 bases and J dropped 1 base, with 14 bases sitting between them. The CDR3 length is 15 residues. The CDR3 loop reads CASNPDEVSNQPQHF. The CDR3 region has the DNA TGTGCCAGTAATCCCGACGAGGTAAGCAATCAGCCCCAGCATTTT.

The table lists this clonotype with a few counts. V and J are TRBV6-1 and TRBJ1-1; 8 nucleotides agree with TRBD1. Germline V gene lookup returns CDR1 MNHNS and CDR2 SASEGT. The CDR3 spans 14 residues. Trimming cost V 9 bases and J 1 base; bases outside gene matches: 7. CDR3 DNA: TGTGCCAGTCTAAGGGGGACAGGGAACACTGAAGCTTTCTTT. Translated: CASLRGTGNTEAFF.